A single sample is the source of the 30 T cell receptor beta chains below, sequenced in a study of blood T cell repertoires in COVID-19. Method: immunoSEQ multiplex PCR; TCRdb's copy keeps in-frame clones and lacks some. Of about 160,000 clones listed, about 85% are singletons. The sample comprised peripheral blood. The origin of the receptors is a man older than 75 with COVID-19, enrolled during active disease.

The rearrangement joins TRBV7-9 to TRBJ2-5, with D maybe TRBD1 (5 bases). The V end lost 6 bases, the J end lost 2 bases, and 10 bases lay between the germline ends. The germline V gene encodes CDR1 SEHNR and CDR2 FQNEAQ (reference sequence). This CDR3 contains 13 residues. The CDR3 nucleotides are TGTGCCAGCAGGTCCACAGGTCAAGAGACCCAGTACTTC. This gives the protein CASRSTGQETQYF.

The chain has TRBV7-9 and TRBJ1-4; 7 bases are a match to TRBD1. V was clipped by 2 bases and J by 5 bases; unmatched bases: 5. The CDR3 is made up of 15 amino acids. The V gene's germline CDR1 is SEHNR and CDR2 FQNEAQ (reference sequence). CDR3 coding DNA: TGTGCCAGCAGCTTACGGGACAGCCAAAATGAAAAACTGTTTTTT. This sequence encodes CASSLRDSQNEKLFF.

The chain couples TRBV3-1 (or the pseudogene TRBV3-2) to TRBJ2-3; D not certain. V was pared by 0 bases and J by 2 bases, with 6 bases between. This CDR3 has 14 amino acids. Germline V gene data show CDR1 as LGHDT and CDR2 as YNNKEL (reference sequence). CDR3 amino acids: CASSQDPFTDTQYF. Written as DNA, the CDR3 is TGTGCCAGCAGCCAAGACCCTTTCACAGATACGCAGTATTTT.

The chain combines TRBV7-9 with TRBJ2-3, with TRBD2 identical over 9 bases. Germline loops: CDR1 SEHNR, CDR2 FQNEAQ (reference sequence). With V trimmed by 1 base and J by 4 bases, 6 bases remained unmatched. CDR3 size: 16 residues. CDR3 loop: CASSLGSGGGADTQYF. DNA of the CDR3: TGTGCCAGCAGCTTAGGCTCTGGCGGGGGGGCAGATACGCAGTATTTT.

This clone was seen a handful of times. The chain joins TRBV3-1 (or the pseudogene TRBV3-2) to TRBJ1-3, with D uncertain. Per the germline V gene, CDR1 is LGHDT and CDR2 is YNNKEL (reference sequence). The CDR3 length is 12 residues. Trimming shortened V by 3 bases and J by 4 bases, and 4 bases separated the two germline ends. CDR3 amino acids: CASSHTGNTIYF. The DNA of the CDR3 is TGTGCCAGCAGCCATACAGGAAACACCATATATTTT.

This sequence joins TRBV3-1 (or the pseudogene TRBV3-2) and TRBJ1-2, with unresolved D. V lost 5 bases and J lost 8, with 15 bases in between. In germline, CDR1 is LGHDT, CDR2 YNNKEL (reference sequence). CDR3 length equals 13 residues. The CDR3: CASSSPQRQGYTF. In DNA form, the CDR3 reads TGTGCCAGCAGCTCTCCCCAGAGGCAAGGCTACACCTTC.

V usage is TRBV5-1 and J usage is TRBJ2-1; 11 bases fit TRBD2. The CDR3 is 15 residues long. V shed 4 bases and J 2 bases; nucleotides not matched to a gene: 2. Germline CDR1 reads SGHRS; CDR2 reads YFSETQ. This CDR3 reads CASSQTSGAYNEQFF. The CDR3, as DNA: TGCGCCAGCAGCCAGACTAGCGGGGCCTACAATGAGCAGTTCTTC.

This clone appeared a few times. The CDR3 reads CASSATGYYEQYF. CDR3 DNA: TGTGCCAGCAGCGCCACAGGGTACTACGAGCAGTACTTC. This chain links TRBV5-4 with TRBJ2-7; weak D call: TRBD1 (6 bases). Trimming left V 4 bases short and J 3 bases short, with 11 bases between. CDR3 length equals 13 residues. Per germline, CDR1 SGHNT and CDR2 YYREEE (reference sequence).

The rearrangement joins TRBV5-5 to TRBJ2-4, with 9 bases fitting TRBD2. Germline V gives CDR1 SGHKS, CDR2 YYEKEE (reference sequence). The J segment lost 3 bases and the V segment lost 0 bases, leaving 4 bases of the junction unmatched. The CDR3 is made up of 16 amino acids. The CDR3 nucleotides read TGTGCCAGCAGCTTGGATAGCGGGGGTATCAAAAACATTCAGTACTTC. Amino acids: CASSLDSGGIKNIQYF.

This chain uses TRBV14 with TRBJ1-1, with 7 bases fitting TRBD1. Per the germline V gene, CDR1 is SGHDN and CDR2 is FVKESK. The CDR3 is 13 residues long. V shed 2 bases, J shed 8 bases, and the junction held 5 bases outside the gene matches. DNA of the CDR3: TGTGCCAGCAGCCAAACTCGGACAGGAGAAGCTTTCTTT. Amino acids: CASSQTRTGEAFF.

The rearrangement uses TRBV24-1 and TRBJ2-1, with D maybe TRBD1 (5 bases). The germline V gene encodes CDR1 KGHDR and CDR2 SFDVKD. V was pared by 3 bases and J by 12 bases, with 11 bases between. The CDR3 covers 12 residues. Here the CDR3 DNA reads TGTGCCACCAGTGATAACACGCAGGGGCAGTTCTTC. This sequence encodes CATSDNTQGQFF.

This chain uses TRBV11-2 with TRBJ2-3; no clear D gene. The V gene lost 5 bases and the J gene lost 2 bases, with 11 bases spanning the gap. CDR3 size: 14 residues. From germline, CDR1 is SGHAT and CDR2 FQNNGV. CDR3 region: CASSPTDNTDTQYF. The CDR3 bases are TGTGCCAGCAGCCCCACCGACAACACAGATACGCAGTATTTT.

The CDR3 spells CASSSAAGYTGELFF. The DNA of the CDR3 is TGTGCCAGCAGCTCAGCGGCGGGGTACACCGGGGAGCTGTTTTTT. The chain couples TRBV7-8 to TRBJ2-2; D is possibly TRBD2 (6 bases). The CDR3 sequence is 15 residues long. CDR1 and CDR2 (germline): SGHVS, FQNEAQ. Trimming took off 4 bases at V and 3 bases at J, with 12 bases between the two ends.

The chain uses TRBV7-2 and TRBJ1-5; D remains unclear. The CDR3 length is 17 residues. V was shortened by 2 bases and J by 7 bases, with 21 bases between the two germline ends. Germline V gene lookup returns CDR1 SGHTA and CDR2 FQGNSA. In DNA form, the CDR3 reads TGTGCCAGCAGCTTACGGCCCAGCTCCGTATCTAGGCAGCCCCAGCATTTT. Translating gives CASSLRPSSVSRQPQHF. Variable domain in full (rest from reference TRBV7-2 and TRBJ1-5): GAGVSQSPSNKVTEKGKDVELRCDPISGHTALYWYRQSLGQGLEFLIYFQGNSAPDKSGLPSDRFSAERTGGSVSTLTIQRTQQEDSAVYLCASSLRPSSVSRQPQHFGDGTRLSIL.

The rearrangement links TRBV6-5 to TRBJ1-4; 9 bases are shared with TRBD1. CDR3 length equals 14 residues. After removal of 5 bases from V and 8 bases from J, the junction contained 6 bases not matched to a gene. The germline V gene encodes CDR1 MNHEY and CDR2 SVGAGI. The CDR3 nucleotides read TGTGCCAGCAGTCTGGACAGGGGCGACGAAAAACTGTTTTTT. It encodes CASSLDRGDEKLFF.

This chain joins TRBV5-4 and TRBJ2-7, with D tentatively TRBD2 (5 bases). V lost 4 bases and J 3 bases, leaving 14 bases between the germline ends. This CDR3 comprises 14 residues. Per germline, CDR1 SGHNT and CDR2 YYREEE (reference sequence). Written as DNA, the CDR3 is TGTGCCAGCAGCCCCAGCTCGGGGAGCTACGAGCAGTACTTC. As protein: CASSPSSGSYEQYF.

The rearrangement joins TRBV5-1 to TRBJ1-4; perhaps TRBD1 as D (6 bases). V shed 5 bases and J shed 6 bases, with 17 bases lying between them. Germline V gives CDR1 SGHRS, CDR2 YFSETQ. The CDR3 spans 15 residues. The CDR3 reads CASRTARGRDEKLFF. CDR3 nucleotides: TGCGCCAGCAGAACCGCCAGGGGTAGGGATGAAAAACTGTTTTTT.

This clone was recorded only once. The chain couples TRBV2 to TRBJ1-1; weak D call: TRBD1 (6 bases). The germline V gene encodes CDR1 SNHLY and CDR2 FYNNEI. Trimming stripped 2 bases from V and 1 base from J, with 11 bases between. The CDR3 has 15 residues. The CDR3 here is CASSERQGGNTEAFF. The CDR3, as DNA: TGTGCCAGCAGTGAACGACAAGGGGGGAACACTGAAGCTTTCTTT.

The chain uses TRBV4-1 and TRBJ1-2; 8 bases fit TRBD1. The J segment lost 4 bases and the V segment lost 1 base, leaving 2 bases of the junction unmatched. Germline-derived CDR1 and CDR2 are MGHRA and YSYEKL. This CDR3 region has 14 residues. CDR3 coding DNA: TGCGCCAGCAGCCAAGGAACAGGGGGCTATGGCTACACCTTC. It specifies CASSQGTGGYGYTF.

This clone has only a few counts. The chain recombines TRBV11-3 with TRBJ1-1; D gene uncertain. The CDR3 has 11 residues. V dropped 5 bases and J dropped 11 bases, with 12 bases sitting between them. Germline CDR1 and CDR2: SGHNT and YENEEA. CDR3 nucleotide sequence: TGTGCCAGCAGCCCATCGTCCCAGGCTTTCTTT. This encodes CASSPSSQAFF.

The chain joins TRBV2 to TRBJ1-6, with TRBD1 matching 7 bases. Germline V gene data show CDR1 as SNHLY and CDR2 as FYNNEI. Trimming took 5 bases from V and 7 from J; bases not matched to a gene: 2. This CDR3 comprises 13 residues. The CDR3 nucleotides are TGTGCCAGCAGTACGGGACAGAATTCACCCCTCCACTTT. This codes for CASSTGQNSPLHF.

This chain connects TRBV6-6 to TRBJ1-4; D gene ambiguous. The CDR3 spans 10 residues. V was trimmed by 6 bases and J by 12 bases, leaving 8 bases between them. Germline V CDR1 and CDR2: MNHNY, SVGAGI (reference sequence). CDR3 sequence (DNA): TGTGCCAGCAGCTCAAAGCAACTGTTTTTT. This translates into CASSSKQLFF.

The gene calls are TRBV3-1 (or the pseudogene TRBV3-2) and TRBJ1-2; D may be TRBD1 (6 bases). Trimming cost V 1 base and J 4 bases, with 13 bases left between them. This CDR3 spans 15 amino acids. CDR1 LGHDT and CDR2 YNNKEL come from the germline V gene (reference sequence). The CDR3 protein is CASSQVSTGAYGYTF. The DNA for the CDR3 is TGTGCCAGCAGCCAAGTCTCGACAGGTGCCTATGGCTACACCTTC.

This clone turned up a few times. The V and J genes are TRBV18 and TRBJ1-4, with a weak D call TRBD1 (6 bases). Germline V lookup: CDR1 KGHSH, CDR2 LQKENI. V lost 1 base and J 3 bases, leaving 18 bases between the germline ends. The CDR3 is made up of 18 amino acids. This chain's CDR3 is CASSPLVAQGLSNEKLFF. DNA of the CDR3: TGTGCCAGCTCACCACTCGTCGCGCAGGGGCTATCTAATGAAAAACTGTTTTTT.

The V and J genes are TRBV5-1 and TRBJ2-2; D is uncertain. The CDR3 is 15 amino acids. The V gene's germline CDR1 is SGHRS and CDR2 YFSETQ. Trimming shortened V by 4 bases and J by 1 base, and 11 bases separated the two germline ends. Written as DNA, the CDR3 is TGCGCCAGCAGCCGGTCGGCAGGGAACACCGGGGAGCTGTTTTTT. Translated: CASSRSAGNTGELFF.

The chain couples TRBV2 to TRBJ2-3, with D maybe TRBD2 (6 bases). Germline V CDR1 and CDR2: SNHLY, FYNNEI. V lost 8 bases, J lost 3 bases, and 12 bases lay in between. The CDR3 is 13 residues long. CDR3 amino acids: CASEPGRTDTQYF. As DNA, the CDR3 is TGTGCCAGCGAGCCGGGGAGGACAGATACGCAGTATTTT.

The table lists this clone with a few counts. The V call is TRBV11-2, the J call TRBJ2-7; D may be TRBD1 (6 bases). CDR3 length: 12 amino acids. CDR1 SGHAT and CDR2 FQNNGV come from the germline V gene. Trimming removed 6 bases from V and 3 bases from J, with 9 bases in between. In DNA, the CDR3 is TGTGCCAGCAGTGGACAGCACTACGAGCAGTACTTC. It yields the protein CASSGQHYEQYF.

This chain uses TRBV11-2 with TRBJ2-2, with D possibly TRBD2 on 6 matching bases. CDR1 SGHAT and CDR2 FQNNGV come from the germline V gene. The CDR3 sequence is 13 residues long. V lost 3 bases and J lost 7, with 9 bases in between. This CDR3 reads CASSFTGGGELFF. CDR3 nucleotides: TGTGCCAGCAGCTTTACCGGGGGCGGGGAGCTGTTTTTT.

The chain joins TRBV7-2 to TRBJ2-7; the D gene is possibly TRBD2 (7 bases). This CDR3 is built from 14 residues. Germline V gene data show CDR1 as SGHTA and CDR2 as FQGNSA. With 5 bases removed from V and 2 bases from J, the gap between germline ends came to 13 bases. The CDR3 sequence is CASSRGAGAYEQYF. CDR3 bases: TGTGCCAGCAGCCGGGGGGCCGGTGCCTACGAGCAGTACTTC.

In DNA, the CDR3 is TGTGCCAGCAGCCACCGGACAGGGTTTATCGAAAAACTGTTTTTT. Translated: CASSHRTGFIEKLFF. The chain has TRBV14 and TRBJ1-4, with 8 bases lining up with TRBD1. The CDR3 is made up of 15 amino acids. Germline V CDR1 and CDR2: SGHDN, FVKESK. Trimming removed 3 bases from V and 8 bases from J; junction bases left unmatched: 8.